This T cell receptor (beta chain) was recorded in a study of T-cell reconstitution after alpha-beta-depleted transplantation in children. A library of TCRbeta sequences, prepared with unique molecular identifiers, was generated. TCRdb recomputed calls from the PCR reads with MiXCR, one row per CDR3 protein. Here the sample spans around 380,000 distinct CDR3 sequences, approximately 11% being singletons. This clonotype was detected ten times or more. CDR1 is SGHRS, CDR2 YFSETQ, per germline. The CDR3 has 13 residues. Trimming left V 0 bases short and J 6 bases short, with 9 bases between. The sequence derives from a human donor who donated a stem cell graft to a child with acute myeloid leukemia. Sequenced here: PBMCs from the stem cell graft donor, sampled from the stem cell graft. V and J are TRBV5-1 and TRBJ1-2; tentative D call: TRBD1 (5 bases). The CDR3 here is CASSLVQGNGYTF. The CDR3, as DNA: TGCGCCAGCAGCTTGGTTCAGGGCAATGGCTACACCTTC.